The entry that follows covers one T cell receptor beta chain sequence. Its specificity is unknown. Sequenced by immunoSEQ multiplex PCR; TCRdb stores in-frame clones only, minus some. Of tens of thousands of clones in the sample, more than 75% were seen once. The data are from a study of T cell responses to AZD1222 COVID-19 vaccine. Study findings and constraints: In all cases, repertoires were sampled only after the peak T cell response. The donor cohort was predominantly white British with a female majority, and clonal diversity may have been underestimated.

CDR1 and CDR2 (germline): SGHNT, YENEEA. With 0 bases clipped from V and 7 bases from J, the junction kept 3 bases outside the gene matches. The CDR3 is 15 amino acids. The material was peripheral blood, obtained on day 0 of AZD1222 vaccination. The source is an adult in good health. The chain is built from TRBV11-3 and TRBJ2-1; 10 positions match TRBD2. CDR3 protein: CASSLESSGRNEQFF. CDR3 DNA: TGTGCCAGCAGCTTAGAATCTAGCGGGAGAAATGAGCAGTTCTTC.